The next 26 T cell receptor beta chains were all read from a single sample in a study of T cells in Graves' hyperthyroidism and ophthalmopathy. RNA transcripts gave rise to amplified TCR beta CDR3 regions. During a first-round RT-PCR of the TCR CDR3, the HTBI primer set was used. TCRdb reanalysed the multiplex PCR reads using MiXCR and keeps one entry per CDR3 protein. The sample gives about 610,000 distinct CDR3 sequences, roughly 14% of which show up once; roughly 4.3% is in the top ten. Input material: blood. All receptors come from a middle-aged woman with Graves' ophthalmopathy.

This chain connects TRBV6-1 to TRBJ2-7, with 9 positions matching TRBD1. Germline V lookup: CDR1 MNHNS, CDR2 SASEGT. The J segment lost 4 bases and the V segment lost 5 bases, leaving 9 bases of the junction unmatched. The CDR3 is made up of 15 amino acids. DNA of the CDR3: TGTGCCAGCAGTACGGGGACAGGGTGGGAATACGAGCAGTACTTC. Translating it yields CASSTGTGWEYEQYF.

This clonotype was observed many times. V is TRBV20-1 and J is TRBJ1-1; no clear D. Looked up from germline, CDR1 is DFQATT and CDR2 is SNEGSKA (reference sequence). The CDR3 spans 11 residues. The ends were cut back, 2 bases at V and 6 bases at J, with 7 bases in the middle. CDR3 residues: CSARRSAEAFF. DNA of the CDR3: TGCAGTGCTAGACGCTCAGCTGAAGCTTTCTTT.

The V gene is TRBV27, the J gene TRBJ2-2; D ambiguous. This CDR3 contains 13 residues. V was clipped by 5 bases and J by 0 bases, with 4 bases between them. CDR1 and CDR2 (germline): MNHEY, SMNVEV (reference sequence). CDR3 residues: CASSNPNTGELFF. As DNA, the CDR3 is TGTGCCAGCAGTAACCCGAACACCGGGGAGCTGTTTTTT.

The chain carries TRBV19 and TRBJ2-7; a possible D gene is TRBD2 (6 bases). V lost 3 bases and J lost 0, with 12 bases in between. Germline lookup yields CDR1 LNHDA and CDR2 SQIVND (reference sequence). The CDR3 is made up of 15 amino acids. The CDR3 coding sequence is TGTGCCAGTAGTATGGGGGGACTCCTCTCCTACGAGCAGTACTTC. Amino acid sequence: CASSMGGLLSYEQYF. Variable domain in full (rest from reference TRBV19 and TRBJ2-7): DGGITQSPKYLFRKEGQNVTLSCEQNLNHDAMYWYRQDPGQGLRLIYYSQIVNDFQKGDIAEGYSVSREKKESFPLTVTSAQKNPTAFYLCASSMGGLLSYEQYFGPGTRLTVT.

This clonotype was seen only a few times. The rearrangement joins TRBV30 to TRBJ2-7; TRBD2 agrees at 9 bases. Unmatched junction bases numbered 5, after V lost 7 bases and J lost 1 base. The germline V gene has CDR1 GTSNPN and CDR2 SVGIG (reference sequence). The length of the CDR3 is 13 residues. The CDR3 loop is CASRTSVSYEQYF. CDR3 nucleotide sequence: TGTGCCTCCAGGACTAGCGTTTCCTACGAGCAGTACTTC.

This clonotype was detected many times. The chain combines TRBV18 with TRBJ2-7; D is perhaps TRBD2 (5 bases). Germline CDR1 and CDR2: KGHSH and LQKENI. V was pared by 9 bases and J by 4 bases, with 16 bases between. CDR3 length: 13 residues. CDR3 protein: CASRRGNPYEQYF. Here the CDR3 DNA reads TGTGCCAGTCGACGGGGTAATCCATACGAGCAGTACTTC. The variable domain in full, with the rest retrieved from reference TRBV18 and TRBJ2-7, is NAGVMQNPRHLVRRRGQEARLRCSPMKGHSHVYWYRQLPEEGLKFMVYLQKENIIDESGMPKERFSAEFPKEGPSILRIQQVVRGDSAAYFCASRRGNPYEQYFGPGTRLTVT.

This clonotype was counted a few times. The gene calls are TRBV11-1 and TRBJ1-1; 8 bases agree with TRBD1. V was clipped by 5 bases and J by 6 bases; unmatched bases: 14. The CDR3 has 16 residues. Germline CDR1 reads SGHAT; CDR2 reads FQDESV (reference sequence). CDR3: CASSGRRQGLVSEAFF. Written as DNA, the CDR3 is TGTGCCAGCAGCGGTCGACGACAGGGGTTAGTCTCTGAAGCTTTCTTT.

This clonotype has ten or more counts. The V and J genes are TRBV28 and TRBJ1-1; D unclear. The CDR3 is made up of 15 amino acids. CDR1 and CDR2 (germline): MDHEN, SYDVKM. V gave up 5 bases and J gave up 3 bases, with 16 bases separating them. Written as DNA, the CDR3 is TGTGCCAGCAGTGCCTCTCTGGGTCGCCACACTGAAGCTTTCTTT. This translates into CASSASLGRHTEAFF.

This clonotype has only a few counts. The rearrangement uses TRBV11-2 and TRBJ2-7, with D perhaps TRBD1 (6 bases). CDR1 and CDR2 from the germline V gene are SGHAT and FQNNGV. CDR3 length: 14 amino acids. Trimming cost V 0 bases and J 6 bases, with 12 bases left between them. The DNA for the CDR3 is TGTGCCAGCAGCTTAGACAGGGGTGGTGGCGAGCAGTACTTC. It specifies CASSLDRGGGEQYF. The complete variable domain, with remaining parts taken from reference TRBV11-2 and TRBJ2-7, reads EAGVAQSPRYKIIEKRQSVAFWCNPISGHATLYWYQQILGQGPKLLIQFQNNGVVDDSQLPKDRFSAERLKGVDSTLKIQPAKLEDSAVYLCASSLDRGGGEQYFGPGTRLTVT.

This clonotype was picked up many times. V and J are TRBV6-5 and TRBJ2-5, with 11 bases aligning to TRBD2. The CDR3 extends over 16 amino acids. Germline CDR1 reads MNHEY; CDR2 reads SVGAGI. J was trimmed by 5 bases and V by 0 bases; bases with no gene match: 5. The CDR3: CASSYSTSGMGETQYF. The CDR3 DNA reads as TGTGCCAGCAGTTACTCGACTAGCGGGATGGGGGAGACCCAGTACTTC.

This clonotype was picked up many times. The chain combines TRBV7-3 with TRBJ1-1, with 9 nucleotides matching TRBD1. The germline V gene encodes CDR1 SGHTA and CDR2 FQGTGA. The CDR3 sequence is 14 residues long. The junction had 3 bases not matched to a gene; V was cut back by 3 bases and J by 4 bases. The chain's CDR3 is CASSLQQGATEAFF. In DNA, the CDR3 is TGTGCCAGCAGCTTGCAACAGGGGGCCACTGAAGCTTTCTTT.

This chain links TRBV3-1 with TRBJ1-2; D may be TRBD1 (5 bases). The CDR3 extends over 14 amino acids. Trimming removed 0 bases from V and 7 bases from J, with 12 bases in between. Germline loops: CDR1 LGHDT, CDR2 YNNKEL (reference sequence). The DNA of the CDR3 is TGTGCCAGCAGCCAAGATAGTGGGGGGGGTGGCTACACCTTC. Amino acid sequence: CASSQDSGGGGYTF.

This clonotype was seen many times. The chain is built from TRBV27 and TRBJ1-2; a weak D match, TRBD1 (6 bases). Germline-derived CDR1 and CDR2 are MNHEY and SMNVEV (reference sequence). V gave up 0 bases and J gave up 8 bases, with 13 bases separating them. The CDR3 length is 14 residues. This CDR3 is CASSLSTTGMGYTF. CDR3 nucleotide sequence: TGTGCCAGCAGTTTATCCACTACAGGGATGGGCTACACCTTC.

This clonotype was counted at least ten times. The chain joins TRBV28 to TRBJ2-7, with a tentative D call TRBD2 (6 bases). The CDR3 extends over 16 amino acids. The germline CDR1 and CDR2 sequences are MDHEN and SYDVKM. V lost 5 bases to trimming and J lost 4 bases, with 21 bases between them. The CDR3 region has the DNA TGTGCCAGCAGTCGACCTCCGGGACTCACTGCGTACGAGCAGTACTTC. Its protein is CASSRPPGLTAYEQYF.

This clonotype showed up many times. This rearrangement joins TRBV20-1 to TRBJ2-7; D possibly corresponds to TRBD2 (5 bases). V was pared by 2 bases and J by 5 bases, with 7 bases between. The CDR3 totals 11 residues. Germline values: CDR1 DFQATT, CDR2 SNEGSKA (reference sequence). CDR3 in amino acids: CSARRGNEQYF. The CDR3 bases are TGCAGTGCTAGACGAGGGAACGAGCAGTACTTC.

The rearrangement links TRBV28 to TRBJ1-1, with D possibly TRBD1 on 5 matching bases. The germline gives CDR1 MDHEN, CDR2 SYDVKM. The CDR3 spans 12 residues. V lost 8 bases and J 4 bases, leaving 11 bases between the germline ends. The CDR3 loop reads CASGGGGTEAFF. The CDR3 nucleotides are TGTGCCAGCGGGGGTGGTGGCACTGAAGCTTTCTTT. Filled out from reference TRBV28 and TRBJ1-1, the complete variable domain reads DVKVTQSSRYLVKRTGEKVFLECVQDMDHENMFWYRQDPGLGLRLIYFSYDVKMKEKGDIPEGYSVSREKKERFSLILESASTNQTSMYLCASGGGGTEAFFGQGTRLTVV.

This clonotype has ten or more counts. The chain carries TRBV29-1 and TRBJ1-1; D remains unclear. The V end was cut by 4 bases, the J end by 6 bases, with 12 bases between. CDR1 and CDR2 (germline): SQVTM, ANQGSEA. This CDR3 is built from 12 residues. In nucleotides, the CDR3 is TGCAGCGTTGCTACGGGGTTCGCTGAAGCTTTCTTT. Protein product: CSVATGFAEAFF. Combining the CDR3 with reference TRBV29-1 and TRBJ1-1 gives the whole variable domain SAVISQKPSRDICQRGTSLTIQCQVDSQVTMMFWYRQQPGQSLTLIATANQGSEATYESGFVIDKFPISRPNLTFSTLTVSNMSPEDSSIYLCSVATGFAEAFFGQGTRLTVV.

The table lists this clonotype with many counts. This rearrangement joins TRBV6-5 to TRBJ1-2, with D hard to call. This CDR3 is built from 14 residues. The germline gives CDR1 MNHEY, CDR2 SVGAGI. V was shortened by 5 bases and J by 2 bases, with 12 bases between the two germline ends. For the CDR3, the DNA is TGTGCCAGCAGTCCGGGCAGAGACAACTATGGCTACACCTTC. It yields the protein CASSPGRDNYGYTF.

This clonotype was seen at least ten times. The chain has TRBV29-1 and TRBJ2-7; TRBD1 matches at 10 bases. V trimming: 4 bases; J trimming: 4 bases; junction bases outside the gene matches: 4. CDR1 and CDR2 (germline): SQVTM, ANQGSEA. The CDR3 consists of 13 residues. CDR3 DNA: TGCAGCGTTGTACGGACAGGGGGATACGAGCAGTACTTC. This gives the protein CSVVRTGGYEQYF.

The chain couples TRBV3-1 to TRBJ1-5; D ambiguous. This CDR3 is built from 13 residues. Deletions cut 1 base from V and 7 bases from J, with 8 bases between. Germline loops: CDR1 LGHDT, CDR2 YNNKEL (reference sequence). CDR3 sequence (DNA): TGTGCCAGCAGCCAAGGCGTTGAACAGCCCCAGCATTTT. Its translation: CASSQGVEQPQHF.

In its sample, this clonotype was seen many times. V is TRBV6-2 or TRBV6-3 and J is TRBJ1-2; TRBD1 aligns across 7 bases. V lost 6 bases, J lost 4 bases, and 11 bases stayed unmatched. Germline CDR1 and CDR2: MNHEY and SVGEGT. CDR3 size: 15 residues. In DNA form, the CDR3 reads TGTGCCAGCAGCCAACCAGAGACAGGGCGCTATGGCTACACCTTC. Translating gives CASSQPETGRYGYTF.

V and J are TRBV20-1 and TRBJ2-5; unclear D gene. The CDR3 sequence is 11 residues long. Trimming shortened V by 1 base and J by 3 bases, and 3 bases separated the two germline ends. The germline CDR1 and CDR2 sequences are DFQATT and SNEGSKA (reference sequence). CDR3 protein: CSARGEETQYF. CDR3 bases: TGCAGTGCTAGAGGAGAAGAGACCCAGTACTTC.

This clonotype was counted between two and nine times. The chain combines TRBV11-2 with TRBJ2-4, with TRBD2 as a possible D gene (5 bases). The CDR3 spans 16 residues. Trimming took off 5 bases at V and 1 base at J, with 15 bases between the two ends. The V gene's germline CDR1 is SGHAT and CDR2 FQNNGV. The CDR3 sequence: CASSPTLSSAKNIQYF. CDR3 nucleotides: TGTGCCAGCAGCCCCACCCTCTCTAGCGCCAAAAACATTCAGTACTTC.

This clonotype was detected ten times or more. The CDR3 here is CASRPQGAQTYSNQPQHF. For the CDR3, the DNA is TGTGCCAGCAGGCCCCAGGGGGCCCAAACCTATAGCAATCAGCCCCAGCATTTT. J is TRBJ1-5 and V is TRBV6-2 or TRBV6-3, with 8 bases matching TRBD1. The trim removed 6 bases at V and 0 bases at J, leaving 13 bases unmatched. Germline V gene sequence: CDR1 MNHEY, CDR2 SVGEGT. The CDR3 is made up of 18 amino acids.

The chain uses TRBV6-4 and TRBJ2-4; 11 bases are a match to TRBD1. This CDR3 is built from 14 residues. Germline V gene sequence: CDR1 MRHNA, CDR2 SNTAGT. V shed 6 bases, J shed 12 bases, and the junction held 10 bases outside the gene matches. CDR3 sequence: CASSLGQGARNQYF. As DNA, the CDR3 is TGTGCCAGCAGCCTCGGACAGGGGGCGCGGAATCAGTACTTC.

This clonotype showed up many times. The chain links TRBV11-2 to TRBJ2-5; D is unclear. This CDR3 region has 14 residues. V lost 3 bases and J 4 bases, leaving 12 bases between the germline ends. Germline lookup yields CDR1 SGHAT and CDR2 FQNNGV. The CDR3 region has the DNA TGTGCCAGCAGCTTGACCCTACCCGTAGAGACCCAGTACTTC. This encodes CASSLTLPVETQYF.